This note documents a single T cell receptor (beta chain) sequence. This table comes from immunoSEQ multiplex PCR, and its TCRdb copy is limited to in-frame clones, with some not included. Of fewer than 85,000 clones in the sample, roughly nine tenths were seen once. Germline V CDR1 and CDR2: SGHNT, YENEEA. V shed 1 base and J 2 bases; nucleotides not matched to a gene: 6. This CDR3 has 18 amino acids. This sample is part of a study of blood T cell repertoires in COVID-19. This sequence joins TRBV11-3 and TRBJ2-3, with 13 bases that match TRBD2. The TCR was taken from a human donor in a cohort sampled during active COVID-19. The sequencing sample was made of peripheral blood. CDR3 residues: CASSLGIGLAGVTDTQYF. CDR3 sequence (DNA): TGTGCCAGCAGCTTAGGTATAGGACTAGCGGGAGTCACAGATACGCAGTATTTT.